Presented here are 19 T cell receptor beta chains from one specimen sequenced in a study of cytomegalovirus exposure and HLA in healthy donors. A multiplex PCR was run with 60 Vbeta primers and 13 Jbeta primers. Data came from immunoSEQ multiplex PCR; TCRdb stores just in-frame clones and leaves some out. This table has 90,000 to 150,000 clones, roughly four fifths appearing once. Sample: PBMCs. The receptors stem from a man between 45 and 60 years old in good health and CMV-seropositive.

V usage is TRBV5-6 and J usage is TRBJ1-1, with 10 bases aligning to TRBD1. The CDR3 runs 14 residues. Unmatched junction bases numbered 4, after V lost 4 bases and J lost 4 bases. Germline loops: CDR1 SGHDT, CDR2 YYEEEE. The CDR3 spells CASSPRQGATEAFF. The CDR3 nucleotides read TGTGCCAGCAGCCCCCGACAGGGGGCCACTGAAGCTTTCTTT.

The chain uses TRBV6-4 and TRBJ1-2; possible D gene TRBD1, 5 bases. This CDR3 is 13 amino acids long. V was cut by 2 bases and J by 7 bases, with 11 bases left in between. In germline, CDR1 is MRHNA, CDR2 SNTAGT. CDR3 residues: CASSDPLTAGYTF. The CDR3 DNA sequence: TGTGCCAGCAGTGACCCCCTGACAGCTGGCTACACCTTC.

The chain combines TRBV4-1 with TRBJ2-7; 12 bases map to TRBD2. Trimming took 1 base from V and 5 from J; bases not matched to a gene: 12. Germline CDR1 is MGHRA and CDR2 is YSYEKL. The CDR3 length is 18 residues. The CDR3 loop reads CASSQGLAGVITLDEQYF. Written as DNA, the CDR3 is TGCGCCAGCAGCCAAGGACTAGCGGGAGTCATTACTCTAGACGAGCAGTACTTC.

This chain uses TRBV7-2 with TRBJ2-7; 10 bases map to TRBD1. The CDR3 loop spans 16 amino acids. Trimming took 5 bases from V and 0 from J; bases not matched to a gene: 7. Germline lookup yields CDR1 SGHTA and CDR2 FQGNSA. CDR3 in DNA: TGTGCCAGCAGCCCCGGGGGGACAGGGGCCTCCTACGAGCAGTACTTC. Protein: CASSPGGTGASYEQYF.

This clone turned up a few times. The chain joins TRBV11-3 to TRBJ2-3, with D uncertain. The V gene's germline CDR1 is SGHNT and CDR2 YENEEA. The CDR3 runs 12 residues. The ends were cut back, 3 bases at V and 5 bases at J, with 6 bases in the middle. Here the CDR3 DNA reads TGTGCCAGCAGCTTGAGAGTAGATACGCAGTATTTT. It translates to CASSLRVDTQYF.

The chain couples TRBV11-3 to TRBJ2-7; 7 nucleotides match TRBD1. Trimming removed 5 bases from V and 5 bases from J; junction bases left unmatched: 12. The CDR3 is 15 residues long. CDR1 is SGHNT and CDR2 is YENEEA in the germline V gene. The CDR3 spells CASSPGRTGGHEQYF. CDR3 DNA sequence: TGTGCCAGCAGCCCCGGCCGGACAGGCGGCCACGAGCAGTACTTC. Combining the CDR3 with reference TRBV11-3 and TRBJ2-7 gives the whole variable domain EAGVVQSPRYKIIEKKQPVAFWCNPISGHNTLYWYLQNLGQGPELLIRYENEEAVDDSQLPKDRFSAERLKGVDSTLKIQPAELGDSAVYLCASSPGRTGGHEQYFGPGTRLTVT.

V and J are TRBV18 and TRBJ2-3; TRBD2 agrees at 8 bases. Trimming took 1 base from V and 2 from J; bases not matched to a gene: 11. Germline V CDR1 and CDR2: KGHSH, LQKENI. CDR3 length equals 18 residues. The CDR3 reads CASSPLIASGPFTDTQYF. In DNA form, the CDR3 reads TGTGCCAGCTCACCACTTATCGCTAGCGGGCCCTTCACAGATACGCAGTATTTT.

This clone has more than one count but fewer than ten. The chain carries TRBV18 and TRBJ1-5; D remains unclear. Deletions cut 4 bases from V and 1 base from J, with 20 bases between. The CDR3 totals 18 residues. The germline V gene encodes CDR1 KGHSH and CDR2 LQKENI. The CDR3 DNA reads TGTGCCAGCTCACTGTCACGGATCGGGTTATTGAGCAATCAGCCCCAGCATTTT. Translated: CASSLSRIGLLSNQPQHF.

This chain connects TRBV29-1 to TRBJ2-3; 11 bases align to TRBD2. CDR3 size: 14 residues. Per the germline V gene, CDR1 is SQVTM and CDR2 is ANQGSEA. J was trimmed by 0 bases and V by 7 bases; bases with no gene match: 3. This CDR3 reads CSAGLAGSTDTQYF. CDR3 bases: TGCAGCGCCGGACTAGCGGGTAGCACAGATACGCAGTATTTT.

This chain uses TRBV6-1 with TRBJ1-2; 7 nucleotides align to TRBD1. Trimming removed 3 bases from V and 4 bases from J; junction bases left unmatched: 5. The CDR3 contains 14 residues. Germline V gene sequence: CDR1 MNHNS, CDR2 SASEGT. CDR3 DNA sequence: TGTGCCAGCAGTGAGGGGACAGTAAGCTATGGCTACACCTTC. This gives the protein CASSEGTVSYGYTF.

This clone was counted between two and nine times. The genes are TRBV13 and TRBJ2-7, with D possibly TRBD1 on 6 matching bases. The CDR3 is made up of 15 amino acids. Looked up from germline, CDR1 is PRHDT and CDR2 is FYEKMQ (reference sequence). Trimming removed 1 base from V and 0 bases from J, with 10 bases in between. Written as DNA, the CDR3 is TGTGCCAGCAGCTTAGAAGGACAGTTCTCCTACGAGCAGTACTTC. It is translated as CASSLEGQFSYEQYF.

This chain joins TRBV5-4 and TRBJ1-1; D might be TRBD1 (6 bases). CDR1 SGHNT and CDR2 YYREEE come from the germline V gene (reference sequence). The V and J ends lost 4 bases and 7 bases respectively, with 14 bases between them. CDR3 size: 13 residues. CDR3 sequence reads: CASSPQGRLEAFF. The CDR3 bases are TGTGCCAGCAGCCCCCAGGGGCGCCTTGAAGCTTTCTTT.

This clone was seen only a few times. The CDR3 is CASSLEPGRGYEQYF. The CDR3 nucleotides read TGTGCCAGCAGCTTAGAGCCGGGCAGGGGCTACGAGCAGTACTTC. The gene calls are TRBV7-2 and TRBJ2-7, with a possible D match to TRBD1 (6 bases). Germline values: CDR1 SGHTA, CDR2 FQGNSA. The germline V and J ends were trimmed by 1 base and 3 bases, with 13 bases remaining between them. The CDR3 length is 15 residues. Together with reference TRBV7-2 and TRBJ2-7, the CDR3 gives the full variable domain: GAGVSQSPSNKVTEKGKDVELRCDPISGHTALYWYRQSLGQGLEFLIYFQGNSAPDKSGLPSDRFSAERTGGSVSTLTIQRTQQEDSAVYLCASSLEPGRGYEQYFGPGTRLTVT.

This chain joins TRBV27 and TRBJ1-1; 7 bases fit TRBD1. The ends lost 5 bases at V and 1 base at J; junction bases unmatched: 7. The CDR3 is made up of 15 amino acids. CDR1 and CDR2 (germline): MNHEY, SMNVEV (reference sequence). CDR3 in amino acids: CASSKRGQRNTEAFF. The CDR3 DNA is TGTGCCAGCAGTAAACGGGGACAGAGGAACACTGAAGCTTTCTTT.

The chain joins TRBV18 to TRBJ2-1; 14 nucleotides line up with TRBD2. V lost 0 bases and J lost 1; bases outside the gene matches: 8. The germline V gene has CDR1 KGHSH and CDR2 LQKENI. The CDR3 length is 20 residues. CDR3 in DNA: TGTGCCAGCTCACCACCGGGGGGACTAGCGGGAGAGGAGTCCTACAATGAGCAGTTCTTC. This codes for CASSPPGGLAGEESYNEQFF.

The gene calls are TRBV7-6 and TRBJ2-1; 14 nucleotides match TRBD2. CDR3 size: 17 residues. Germline-derived CDR1 and CDR2 are SGHVS and FNYEAQ. Trimming at V came to 5 bases and at J to 3 bases, leaving 6 bases not matched to a gene. The CDR3 DNA reads TGTGCCAGCAGCCCGACAGGACTAGCGGGGGGCTACAATGAGCAGTTCTTC. Translated: CASSPTGLAGGYNEQFF. The whole variable domain, filled in from reference TRBV7-6 and TRBJ2-1, reads GAGVSQSPRYKVTKRGQDVALRCDPISGHVSLYWYRQALGQGPEFLTYFNYEAQQDKSGLPNDRFSAERPEGSISTLTIQRTEQRDSAMYRCASSPTGLAGGYNEQFFGPGTRLTVL.

The chain is built from TRBV7-2 and TRBJ2-4; D may be TRBD2 (6 bases). The CDR3 length is 16 residues. CDR1 is SGHTA and CDR2 is FQGNSA in the germline V gene. The germline V and J ends were trimmed by 3 bases and 1 base, with 13 bases remaining between them. In DNA form, the CDR3 reads TGTGCCAGCAGCTTGGGGGGAATAGATGCCAAAAACATTCAGTACTTC. Protein sequence: CASSLGGIDAKNIQYF.

This chain uses TRBV27 with TRBJ2-7, with a weak D call TRBD1 (5 bases). CDR1 and CDR2 from the germline V gene are MNHEY and SMNVEV (reference sequence). V lost 3 bases, J lost 2 bases, and 11 bases lay in between. CDR3 length: 14 residues. DNA for the CDR3: TGTGCCAGCAGTTTTCGTTCAGGGCCCTACGAGCAGTACTTC. Translating gives CASSFRSGPYEQYF.

The sample holds one count of this clone. The chain has TRBV6-5 and TRBJ2-7, with 9 nucleotides matching TRBD1. The CDR3 sequence is 15 residues long. After removal of 5 bases from V and 3 bases from J, the junction contained 8 bases not matched to a gene. Per the germline V gene, CDR1 is MNHEY and CDR2 is SVGAGI. The CDR3 loop is CASSKPGQGFYEQYF. The CDR3 DNA reads as TGTGCCAGCAGTAAACCGGGACAGGGTTTCTACGAGCAGTACTTC.